Below, 24 T cell receptor beta chains from the same sample are listed, as sequenced in a study of T cells in Graves' hyperthyroidism and ophthalmopathy. RNA transcripts served as the template for amplifying TCR beta CDR3 regions. HTBI primers were employed in a first-round RT-PCR of the TCR CDR3. One entry per CDR3 protein results from TCRdb running MiXCR on the multiplex PCR reads. Of about 520,000 distinct CDR3 sequences in the sample, less than 25% were seen once. The sample consisted of blood. Receptors were obtained from a woman in her twenties or thirties with Graves' ophthalmopathy.

The chain uses TRBV7-2 and TRBJ2-7, with D perhaps being TRBD1 or TRBD2 (5 bases each). The germline CDR1 and CDR2 sequences are SGHTA and FQGNSA. V was shortened by 3 bases and J by 10 bases, with 13 bases between the two germline ends. The CDR3 is 12 residues long. CDR3 in amino acids: CASSLFSGDQYF. As DNA, the CDR3 is TGTGCCAGCAGCTTGTTCTCCGGGGACCAGTACTTC.

This clonotype appeared many times. The chain employs TRBV5-1 and TRBJ2-7; a possible D gene is TRBD1 (6 bases). Trimming shortened V by 2 bases and J by 5 bases, and 11 bases separated the two germline ends. Germline CDR1 reads SGHRS; CDR2 reads YFSETQ. The CDR3 sequence is 13 residues long. Here the CDR3 DNA reads TGCGCCAGCAGCTTCGCAGGGGCCCACGAGCAGTACTTC. Its protein is CASSFAGAHEQYF.

V gene TRBV12-3 or TRBV12-4 combines with J gene TRBJ2-7; D is undetermined. V shed 3 bases and J shed 1 base, with 10 bases lying between them. The CDR3 has 14 amino acids. CDR3 region: CASSFGQASYEQYF. The CDR3 nucleotides are TGTGCCAGCAGTTTTGGGCAGGCATCCTACGAGCAGTACTTC.

The V and J genes are TRBV19 and TRBJ1-2; D remains ambiguous. V was clipped by 1 base and J by 5 bases, with 14 bases between them. The CDR3 consists of 15 residues. The germline CDR1 and CDR2 sequences are LNHDA and SQIVND (reference sequence). The DNA for the CDR3 is TGTGCCAGTAGTATAGCACAGCGAGGGAATTATGGCTACACCTTC. It specifies CASSIAQRGNYGYTF. The variable domain in full, with the rest retrieved from reference TRBV19 and TRBJ1-2, is DGGITQSPKYLFRKEGQNVTLSCEQNLNHDAMYWYRQDPGQGLRLIYYSQIVNDFQKGDIAEGYSVSREKKESFPLTVTSAQKNPTAFYLCASSIAQRGNYGYTFGSGTRLTVV.

The rearrangement uses TRBV20-1 and TRBJ2-5, with 7 bases aligning to TRBD2. The germline CDR1 and CDR2 sequences are DFQATT and SNEGSKA (reference sequence). V was pared by 1 base and J by 4 bases, with 12 bases of the junction left unmatched. The CDR3 totals 16 residues. The CDR3, as DNA: TGCAGTGCTAGAGGAGGATGGGGGGGTTCCTCAGAGACCCAGTACTTC. The encoded protein is CSARGGWGGSSETQYF.

The chain joins TRBV5-1 to TRBJ2-7; 7 nucleotides align to TRBD1. J lost 3 bases, V lost 5 bases, and 5 bases had no gene match. This CDR3 comprises 13 residues. From germline, CDR1 is SGHRS and CDR2 YFSETQ. CDR3 DNA: TGCGCCAGCAGAGGGACAGCCAACTACGAGCAGTACTTC. Translating gives CASRGTANYEQYF.

In its sample, this clonotype was seen a few times. The rearrangement links TRBV4-2 to TRBJ2-7; 12 bases agree with TRBD2. There are 16 residues in the CDR3. Germline-derived CDR1 and CDR2 are LGHNA and YNFKEQ. The junction had 5 bases not matched to a gene; V was cut back by 2 bases and J by 3 bases. CDR3 nucleotide sequence: TGTGCCAGCAGCCAACTTGGACTAGCGGGGCTCTACGAGCAGTACTTC. Translating gives CASSQLGLAGLYEQYF.

This clonotype has more than one count but fewer than ten. The V and J genes are TRBV3-1 and TRBJ1-1; no reliable D call. From germline, CDR1 is LGHDT and CDR2 YNNKEL (reference sequence). CDR3 length: 14 residues. V was cut by 4 bases and J by 1 base, with 10 bases left in between. As DNA, the CDR3 is TGTGCCAGCAGCCCCCAGCTGGGGAACACTGAAGCTTTCTTT. Translating it yields CASSPQLGNTEAFF.

This clonotype was recorded many times. The chain is built from TRBV11-3 and TRBJ2-7; 7 nucleotides match TRBD2. Trimming took 1 base from V and 2 from J; bases not matched to a gene: 5. The CDR3 totals 15 residues. Germline V gives CDR1 SGHNT, CDR2 YENEEA. The CDR3 DNA reads TGTGCCAGCAGCTTAGCCGGGGGGACCCCCTACGAGCAGTACTTC. Protein product: CASSLAGGTPYEQYF.

The V and J genes are TRBV28 and TRBJ1-1; weak D call: TRBD1 (5 bases). The CDR3 consists of 13 residues. V lost 8 bases to trimming and J lost 1 base, with 11 bases between them. The germline V gene encodes CDR1 MDHEN and CDR2 SYDVKM. The chain's CDR3 is CASWDGWNTEAFF. CDR3 nucleotide sequence: TGTGCCAGCTGGGACGGGTGGAACACTGAAGCTTTCTTT. Full variable domain (outside the CDR3, taken from reference TRBV28 and TRBJ1-1): DVKVTQSSRYLVKRTGEKVFLECVQDMDHENMFWYRQDPGLGLRLIYFSYDVKMKEKGDIPEGYSVSREKKERFSLILESASTNQTSMYLCASWDGWNTEAFFGQGTRLTVV.

This clonotype was seen many times. This chain uses TRBV12-3 or TRBV12-4 with TRBJ1-1; D gene ambiguous. The V end lost 4 bases, the J end lost 1 base, and 7 bases lay between the germline ends. The CDR3 is 13 residues long. The CDR3 loop is CASSWRQNTEAFF. As DNA, the CDR3 is TGTGCCAGCAGTTGGAGACAGAACACTGAAGCTTTCTTT.

The genes are TRBV11-2 and TRBJ2-5; the match to TRBD2 covers 7 bases. The J segment lost 5 bases and the V segment lost 5 bases, leaving 11 bases of the junction unmatched. The germline gives CDR1 SGHAT, CDR2 FQNNGV. The CDR3 contains 15 residues. CDR3 sequence reads: CASSLDQRGPETQYF. The CDR3 DNA is TGTGCCAGCAGCCTTGACCAGCGGGGACCCGAGACCCAGTACTTC.

The chain is built from TRBV10-3 and TRBJ1-5; 7 bases align to TRBD1. V was clipped by 2 bases and J by 0 bases; unmatched bases: 4. In germline, CDR1 is ENHRY, CDR2 SYGVKD. The CDR3 extends over 16 amino acids. The CDR3 is CAISEATGDSNQPQHF. The CDR3 nucleotides read TGTGCCATCAGTGAGGCAACAGGGGATAGCAATCAGCCCCAGCATTTT.

Ten or more counts support this clonotype. V usage is TRBV11-2 and J usage is TRBJ2-2; 13 positions agree with TRBD2. V lost 3 bases, J lost 5 bases, and 3 bases stayed unmatched. The CDR3 is made up of 16 amino acids. Looked up from germline, CDR1 is SGHAT and CDR2 is FQNNGV. CDR3 nucleotide sequence: TGTGCCAGCAGCTTGTTGACTAGCGGGGGGACCGGGGAGCTGTTTTTT. Protein product: CASSLLTSGGTGELFF.

This clonotype was seen just once. The J gene is TRBJ2-2, the V gene TRBV5-5; D possibly matches TRBD1 or TRBD2 (5 bases each). Deletions cut 4 bases from V and 5 bases from J, with 15 bases between. CDR1 is SGHKS and CDR2 is YYEKEE in the germline V gene (reference sequence). The CDR3 has 15 residues. The CDR3 sequence: CASSRMGRDTGELFF. The CDR3 region has the DNA TGTGCCAGCAGCCGGATGGGACGGGATACCGGGGAGCTGTTTTTT.

Many counts were recorded for this clonotype. This chain joins TRBV19 and TRBJ2-2; D could derive from TRBD1 or TRBD2 (5 bases each). V gave up 3 bases and J gave up 6 bases, with 8 bases separating them. Germline CDR1 and CDR2: LNHDA and SQIVND (reference sequence). The CDR3 totals 13 residues. CDR3 in DNA: TGTGCCAGTAGTATGGGGACGTCCGGGGAGCTGTTTTTT. It yields the protein CASSMGTSGELFF.

This clonotype was found many times. This rearrangement joins TRBV12-5 to TRBJ1-1, with D tentatively TRBD1 (6 bases). The CDR3 has 14 residues. V lost 6 bases to trimming and J lost 1 base, with 12 bases between them. The V gene's germline CDR1 is LGHNT and CDR2 FRNRAP. The CDR3 here is CASGSGTRNTEAFF. Here the CDR3 DNA reads TGTGCTAGTGGCTCCGGGACAAGGAACACTGAAGCTTTCTTT.

This clonotype was seen more than once but under ten times. This rearrangement joins TRBV18 to TRBJ1-1, with D hard to call. V was clipped by 5 bases and J by 2 bases, with 18 bases between them. The CDR3 is 16 amino acids. Germline CDR1 reads KGHSH; CDR2 reads LQKENI. The CDR3 sequence: CASSGGPTGINTEAFF. For the CDR3, the DNA is TGTGCCAGCTCAGGTGGCCCGACGGGCATCAACACTGAAGCTTTCTTT. The full variable domain, its missing parts supplied by reference TRBV18 and TRBJ1-1, is NAGVMQNPRHLVRRRGQEARLRCSPMKGHSHVYWYRQLPEEGLKFMVYLQKENIIDESGMPKERFSAEFPKEGPSILRIQQVVRGDSAAYFCASSGGPTGINTEAFFGQGTRLTVV.

There are many counts of this clonotype. The chain has TRBV19 and TRBJ1-5; D is unclear. Germline CDR1 reads LNHDA; CDR2 reads SQIVND (reference sequence). The CDR3 runs 15 residues. Trimming took 4 bases from V and 7 from J, leaving 17 bases between them. For the CDR3, the DNA is TGTGCCAGTAGTACCCTCTTCGGGGAAGGGCAGCCCCAGCATTTT. Translated: CASSTLFGEGQPQHF.

Many counts were recorded for this clonotype. The rearrangement joins TRBV6-5 to TRBJ1-1; D not certain. CDR1 is MNHEY and CDR2 is SVGAGI in the germline V gene. The V gene lost 2 bases and the J gene lost 4 bases, with 8 bases spanning the gap. The CDR3 sequence is 13 residues long. CDR3 region: CASSYTEVTEAFF. The DNA of the CDR3 is TGTGCCAGCAGTTACACAGAAGTCACTGAAGCTTTCTTT.

Many counts were recorded for this clonotype. The chain employs TRBV5-1 and TRBJ1-2, with 7 bases matching TRBD1. CDR1 is SGHRS, CDR2 YFSETQ, per germline. This CDR3 has 14 residues. With V trimmed by 4 bases and J by 5 bases, 8 bases remained unmatched. The CDR3 region is CASSARDSWYGYTF. The DNA for the CDR3 is TGCGCCAGCAGCGCCCGGGACAGTTGGTATGGCTACACCTTC. Variable domain in full (rest from reference TRBV5-1 and TRBJ1-2): KAGVTQTPRYLIKTRGQQVTLSCSPISGHRSVSWYQQTPGQGLQFLFEYFSETQRNKGNFPGRFSGRQFSNSRSEMNVSTLELGDSALYLCASSARDSWYGYTFGSGTRLTVV.

This clonotype was counted many times. V gene TRBV2 combines with J gene TRBJ2-7, with 7 nucleotides matching TRBD2. J lost 3 bases, V lost 5 bases, and 10 bases had no gene match. This CDR3 contains 15 residues. The germline gives CDR1 SNHLY, CDR2 FYNNEI. The DNA for the CDR3 is TGTGCCAGCAGTACCCCAGGACTAGAGCTCTACGAGCAGTACTTC. Protein: CASSTPGLELYEQYF.

The chain joins TRBV9 to TRBJ2-7; TRBD2 matches 11 bases. Germline V lookup: CDR1 SGDLS, CDR2 YYNGEE. V shed 4 bases, J shed 2 bases, and the junction held 8 bases outside the gene matches. This CDR3 is built from 16 residues. CDR3 DNA: TGTGCCAGCAGCCCCACCGGGACTAGCGGCGCCTACGAGCAGTACTTC. Protein: CASSPTGTSGAYEQYF.

This clonotype was detected many times. This sequence joins TRBV4-1 and TRBJ1-1, with 7 bases aligning to TRBD1. CDR3 length: 15 amino acids. Germline CDR1 MGHRA, CDR2 YSYEKL. V lost 3 bases and J lost 3; bases outside the gene matches: 7. The CDR3 reads CASSHLQGKHTEAFF. DNA of the CDR3: TGCGCCAGCAGCCACTTACAGGGGAAGCACACTGAAGCTTTCTTT.